These 21 T cell receptor beta chains were all obtained from the same sample, sequenced in a study of immune aging and cytomegalovirus after organ transplant. Cells were captured in microwells, and libraries were made with BD Rhapsody targeted mRNA and AbSeq chemistry. From the single-cell sequencing reads, TCRdb called clonotypes with MiXCR, one entry per CDR3 protein. The sample includes roughly 20,000 distinct CDR3 sequences, 36% of them seen just once. Time point noted: five sample-tagged time points from pre-transplant (day -1) to day 368 post-transplant, pooled. For these receptors, no antigen is known. The sample in question was CMV peptide-activated CD4+ and CD8+ T cells sorted from blood, obtained at five time points, pooled. The subset was: sorted CD8+CD137+ and CD4+CD154+ T cells after 11 to 12 h CMV IE-1 peptide stimulation. The origin of the receptors is a female donor who had a heart transplant and CMV viremia.

V usage is TRBV5-5 and J usage is TRBJ1-5; D is unclear. There are 14 residues in the CDR3. With 2 bases removed from V and 3 bases from J, the gap between germline ends came to 9 bases. Germline V CDR1 and CDR2: SGHKS, YYEKEE (reference sequence). CDR3 DNA sequence: TGTGCCAGCAGCTTTGGGCACACCAATCAGCCCCAGCATTTT. It is translated as CASSFGHTNQPQHF.

The V and J genes are TRBV4-2 and TRBJ2-1; 12 nucleotides match TRBD2. Germline-derived CDR1 and CDR2 are LGHNA and YNFKEQ. The ends lost 3 bases at V and 5 bases at J; junction bases unmatched: 2. This CDR3 has 15 residues. DNA for the CDR3: TGTGCCAGCAGCCATGGACTAGCGGGGAACAATGAGCAGTTCTTC. It specifies CASSHGLAGNNEQFF.

The gene calls are TRBV20-1 and TRBJ2-5; D unclear. Trimming left V 7 bases short and J 2 bases short, with 8 bases between. Per the germline V gene, CDR1 is DFQATT and CDR2 is SNEGSKA (reference sequence). The CDR3 has 11 amino acids. This CDR3 is CSVPLQETQYF. In DNA form, the CDR3 reads TGCAGTGTGCCGTTACAAGAGACCCAGTACTTC.

CDR3 residues: CASSGPRGGGTQYF. CDR3 DNA sequence: TGTGCCAGCAGTGGGCCAAGAGGGGGCGGGACCCAGTACTTC. This sequence joins TRBV6-2 or TRBV6-3 and TRBJ2-5; 7 bases are shared with TRBD1. This CDR3 region has 14 residues. J gave up 7 bases and V 5 bases, and 10 bases lay outside the gene matches. CDR1 MNHEY and CDR2 SVGEGT come from the germline V gene.

J is TRBJ1-2 and V is TRBV7-2; TRBD1 might be the D (5 bases). Trimming left V 3 bases short and J 4 bases short, with 21 bases between. The CDR3 consists of 17 residues. Germline values: CDR1 SGHTA, CDR2 FQGNSA. The CDR3 DNA is TGTGCCAGCAGCTTCGCCTTGGGGGATTCCGTACCCTATGGCTACACCTTC. Protein sequence: CASSFALGDSVPYGYTF.

CDR3 nucleotide sequence: TGTGCCAGCGGCCGGCAGGGGGAATTAAATGAGCAGTTCTTC. It encodes CASGRQGELNEQFF. The genes are TRBV7-9 and TRBJ2-1; 7 bases align to TRBD1. The germline CDR1 and CDR2 sequences are SEHNR and FQNEAQ (reference sequence). V was clipped by 8 bases and J by 7 bases; unmatched bases: 11. This CDR3 has 14 amino acids.

This clonotype was seen many times. The chain couples TRBV19 to TRBJ1-3; D is unresolved. CDR1 is LNHDA and CDR2 is SQIVND in the germline V gene (reference sequence). V shed 4 bases and J shed 4 bases, with 11 bases lying between them. The CDR3 length is 14 residues. The CDR3 is CASSSGEDGNTIYF. The CDR3 DNA sequence: TGTGCCAGTAGTAGCGGGGAAGACGGAAACACCATATATTTT.

The sample holds one count of this clonotype. J is TRBJ1-5 and V is TRBV20-1; D gene ambiguous. This CDR3 is built from 14 residues. Per germline, CDR1 DFQATT and CDR2 SNEGSKA (reference sequence). The V gene lost 6 bases and the J gene lost 0 bases, with 12 bases spanning the gap. The CDR3 loop is CSASPGGSNQPQHF. DNA of the CDR3: TGCAGTGCGTCTCCGGGCGGTAGCAATCAGCCCCAGCATTTT.

CDR3 sequence reads: CASSYSGRGGGLAKNIQYF. CDR3 bases: TGTGCCAGCAGTTACTCCGGCAGGGGAGGGGGACTAGCCAAAAACATTCAGTACTTC. J is TRBJ2-4 and V is TRBV6-5, with a tentative D call TRBD2 (7 bases). Germline V CDR1 and CDR2: MNHEY, SVGAGI. V shed 0 bases and J shed 0 bases, with 18 bases lying between them. The CDR3 contains 19 residues.

This clonotype has only a few counts. The rearrangement uses TRBV13 and TRBJ1-1; D is possibly TRBD1 (6 bases). The V gene's germline CDR1 is PRHDT and CDR2 FYEKMQ (reference sequence). The V end was cut by 1 base, the J end by 4 bases, with 16 bases between. This CDR3 is 16 amino acids long. The DNA for the CDR3 is TGTGCCAGCAGCTTAGCGGCAGGGGATTATGGCACTGAAGCTTTCTTT. Translation gives CASSLAAGDYGTEAFF.

This clonotype was counted a few times. This chain links TRBV7-9 with TRBJ2-7, with D perhaps assigned TRBD1 or TRBD2 (5 bases each). There are 14 residues in the CDR3. V was pared by 3 bases and J by 5 bases, with 14 bases between. Germline lookup yields CDR1 SEHNR and CDR2 FQNEAQ (reference sequence). As DNA, the CDR3 is TGTGCCAGCAGCTTTGGGGGTTTGGGGAACGAGCAGTACTTC. Encoded protein: CASSFGGLGNEQYF.

The CDR3 is CSAAQETQYF. The CDR3 coding sequence is TGCAGTGCTGCCCAAGAGACCCAGTACTTC. The rearrangement uses TRBV20-1 and TRBJ2-5; D gene uncertain. From germline, CDR1 is DFQATT and CDR2 SNEGSKA (reference sequence). CDR3 length equals 10 residues. V was cut by 5 bases and J by 1 base, with 2 bases left in between.

The CDR3 DNA is TGTGCCAGCAGTTACTCGTTGGGGCAGCCGGCAGATACGCAGTATTTT. It translates to CASSYSLGQPADTQYF. V is TRBV6-5 and J is TRBJ2-3; possible D gene TRBD1, 5 bases. Germline values: CDR1 MNHEY, CDR2 SVGAGI. The ends were cut back, 0 bases at V and 4 bases at J, with 14 bases in the middle. The CDR3 loop spans 16 amino acids.

Points on this clonotype: No DNA is shown, since the ends of the CDR3 on it are uncertain; the CDR3 is the one TCRdb lists. The V gene is TRBV11-3, the J gene TRBJ2-7; the table gives TRBD2 as D, unverified against the DNA. Looked up from germline, CDR1 is SGHNT and CDR2 is YENEEA. From its first to its last residue, the CDR3 has 20 amino acids. The CDR3 loop reads CASSFYICSASGSSTYEQYF.

With regard to this clonotype: Since no conserved phenylalanine or tryptophan closes the CDR3, a read error is the likely cause. This chain joins TRBV6-2 or TRBV6-3 and TRBJ2-7, with 10 bases lining up with TRBD1. Germline-derived CDR1 and CDR2 are MNHEY and SVGEGT. Germline trimming cut 2 bases from V and 3 bases from J; bases unmatched to any gene: 4. The CDR3 has 15 residues. CDR3 sequence (DNA): TGTGCCAGCAGTTACAAGGGGACAGGGGTCTACGAGCAGTACCTC. As protein: CASSYKGTGVYEQYL.

By sample fraction, this clonotype is medium-sized (0.01 to 0.1%). The chain carries TRBV2 and TRBJ1-2, with D perhaps matching TRBD1 (5 bases). The germline CDR1 and CDR2 sequences are SNHLY and FYNNEI. The germline V and J ends were trimmed by 8 bases and 3 bases, with 7 bases remaining between them. This CDR3 is 11 amino acids long. The CDR3 DNA reads as TGTGCCAGCGGCAGGGACTATGGCTACACCTTC. Its protein product is CASGRDYGYTF.

This clonotype was seen more than once but under ten times. The genes are TRBV25-1 and TRBJ1-2; D is perhaps TRBD1 (5 bases). V lost 1 base to trimming and J lost 4 bases, with 10 bases between them. This CDR3 contains 14 residues. Germline CDR1 reads MGHDK; CDR2 reads SYGVNS. The CDR3 nucleotides are TGTGCCAGCAGTGAATCGAGAGGGGTCTATGGCTACACCTTC. This sequence encodes CASSESRGVYGYTF.

Remarks on this clonotype: The junction departs from germline at one end; a sequencing error may be responsible. This rearrangement joins TRBV6-2 or TRBV6-3 to TRBJ2-2, with 9 bases matching TRBD2. This CDR3 contains 15 residues. CDR1 is MNHEY, CDR2 SVGEGT, per germline. In nucleotides, the CDR3 is TGCGCCAGCAGCTCCACTAGCGGGTCCACCGGGGAGCTGTTTTTT. It codes for CASSSTSGSTGELFF.

The chain has TRBV14 and TRBJ2-1; possible D gene TRBD1, 5 bases. CDR3 length: 17 residues. The ends were cut back, 8 bases at V and 1 base at J, with 21 bases in the middle. CDR1 and CDR2 (germline): SGHDN, FVKESK. The CDR3 is CASQETSGALSYNEQFF. CDR3 DNA sequence: TGTGCCAGCCAAGAAACGAGTGGGGCTCTTTCCTACAATGAGCAGTTCTTC.

Many counts were recorded for this clonotype. The chain combines TRBV6-5 with TRBJ1-5; a weak D match, TRBD1 (5 bases). The germline V gene encodes CDR1 MNHEY and CDR2 SVGAGI. The CDR3 runs 13 residues. Trimming removed 4 bases at V and 6 bases at J, with 10 bases between. The DNA for the CDR3 is TGTGCCAGCAGTTTTGGGGGAGGTCAGCCCCAGCATTTT. It translates to CASSFGGGQPQHF.

V gene TRBV27 combines with J gene TRBJ2-7; a possible D gene is TRBD2 (5 bases). CDR3 length equals 14 residues. Germline-derived CDR1 and CDR2 are MNHEY and SMNVEV (reference sequence). Trimming stripped 4 bases from V and 1 base from J, with 11 bases between. Here the CDR3 reads CASSWGADSYEQYF. The DNA of the CDR3 is TGTGCCAGCAGTTGGGGAGCCGATTCCTACGAGCAGTACTTC.